This TCR beta chain was sequenced for a study of spatial heterogeneity in lung cancer. This clonotype was seen a few times. The antigen is undetermined. Unique molecular identifiers, one per molecule, were present on every TCR cDNA molecule. From the 5' RACE reads, TCRdb called clonotypes with MiXCR, one entry per CDR3 protein. The sample lists 15,000 to 20,000 distinct CDR3 sequences, around 8.1% occurring once. The germline V gene encodes CDR1 SGHTA and CDR2 FQGNSA. With 2 bases clipped from V and 7 bases from J, the junction kept 16 bases outside the gene matches. This CDR3 spans 18 amino acids. Time point meaning: sample taken at primary tumor resection. A total of some 70 untreated early-stage non-small cell lung cancer patients served as donors. No cell sorting; template was whole RNA from tumor, lung tissue or PBMC. Overall study findings and caveats: Tallies of expanded TCRs, which were sorted into ubiquitous and regional groups, correlated with counts of ubiquitous and regional nonsynonymous mutations, respectively. Mutation counts in tumors were tracked by counts of expanded intratumoral alpha and beta TCRs.

The sequences come from lung tumor tissue, collected at surgery. The sequence came from a male donor with early-stage non-small cell lung cancer. V and J are TRBV7-2 and TRBJ2-5; TRBD2 matches 10 bases. CDR3 sequence reads: CASSLKSSSGGPGGTQYF. DNA for the CDR3: TGTGCCAGCAGCTTAAAGTCTAGTAGCGGGGGGCCCGGAGGGACCCAGTACTTC.